The present TCR beta chain was sequenced within a study of human T cells and chemical hapten exposure. Turning to the study itself: Patch tests applied 0.01% DPC to the upper back, read at 6 days.

Time point of the sample: pre-sensitization, week 0. Indicated treatment: therapeutic diphenylcyclopropenone sensitization with weekly scalp DPC. TCRdb reanalysed the RACE reads using MiXCR and keeps one entry per CDR3 protein. The sample carries about 80,000 distinct CDR3 sequences, around 13% recorded once. This clonotype has just a few counts. This material consisted of whole blood, taken in connection with sensitization to the hapten diphenylcyclopropenone (DPC). The TCR originated in a woman in her forties or fifties with alopecia areata. Some clones in this sample may be carry-over from other donors' samples.

CDR3 amino acids: CASRAENEKLFF. CDR3 DNA sequence: TGTGCCAGCAGGGCCGAGAATGAAAAACTGTTTTTT. V usage is TRBV27 and J usage is TRBJ1-4; D unresolved. V was clipped by 6 bases and J by 5 bases, with 7 bases between them. Germline CDR1 and CDR2: MNHEY and SMNVEV (reference sequence). The CDR3 runs to 12 residues.